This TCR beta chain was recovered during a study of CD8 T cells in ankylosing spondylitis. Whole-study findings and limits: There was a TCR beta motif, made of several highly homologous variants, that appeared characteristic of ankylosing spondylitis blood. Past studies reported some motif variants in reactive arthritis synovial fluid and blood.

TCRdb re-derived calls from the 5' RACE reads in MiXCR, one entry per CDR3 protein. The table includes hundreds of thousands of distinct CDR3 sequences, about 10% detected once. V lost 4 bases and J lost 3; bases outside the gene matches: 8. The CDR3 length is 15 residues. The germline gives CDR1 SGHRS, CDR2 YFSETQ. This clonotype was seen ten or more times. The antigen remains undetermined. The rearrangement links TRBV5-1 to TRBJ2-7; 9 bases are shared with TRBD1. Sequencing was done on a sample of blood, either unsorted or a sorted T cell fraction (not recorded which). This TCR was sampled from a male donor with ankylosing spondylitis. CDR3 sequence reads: CASSNGTGPFYEQYF. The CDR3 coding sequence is TGCGCCAGCAGCAACGGGACAGGGCCGTTCTACGAGCAGTACTTC.